This TCR beta chain originates from a study of T cell responses to AZD1222 COVID-19 vaccine. In the study overall: Pooling was applied to second doses at about 4 or about 12 weeks. General study results and limits: Spike regions recognized by vaccine-associated CD4 TCRs spanned the protein, led by 160-218 and 743-854. Donors skewed white British and female; clonal diversity was possibly underestimated. In all cases, repertoires were sampled only after the peak T cell response.

The assay was immunoSEQ multiplex PCR, and TCRdb's table has in-frame clones only and misses some. Of more than 95,000 clones in the sample, 89% are singletons; the top ten hold roughly a sixth. This CDR3 is built from 14 residues. V gave up 5 bases and J gave up 4 bases, with 15 bases separating them. Germline CDR1 SGDLS, CDR2 YYNGEE. On this clone: The antigen is undetermined.

The chain has TRBV9 and TRBJ1-2; the D is unclear. The source material was peripheral blood, sampled on day 0 of AZD1222 vaccination. This clonotype was obtained from an adult in good health. This CDR3 is CASRGGGRGYGYTF. The CDR3 DNA sequence: TGTGCCAGCAGGGGAGGAGGGCGCGGCTATGGCTACACCTTC. Based on the CDR3 plus reference TRBV9 and TRBJ1-2, the full variable domain is DSGVTQTPKHLITATGQRVTLRCSPRSGDLSVYWYQQSLDQGLQFLIQYYNGEERAKGNILERFSAQQFPDLHSELNLSSLELGDSALYFCASRGGGRGYGYTFGSGTRLTVV.